This entry describes one T cell receptor (beta chain). Its antigen is unidentified. Investigators reverse transcribed all isolated RNA, so they sequenced expressed TCRB transcripts. Sequenced by immunoSEQ multiplex PCR; TCRdb stores in-frame clones only, minus some. The sample lists hundreds of thousands of clones, about 15% occurring once. This entry comes from a study of beta chain features in type 1 diabetes. CDR1 and CDR2 from the germline V gene are SGHDT and YYEEEE. This CDR3 has 14 amino acids. J lost 4 bases, V lost 6 bases, and 1 base had no gene match. Study results and limitations: Type 1 diabetes patients had moderately but significantly shorter TCRB CDR3s in all four CD4+ subsets.

The source is a man aged 18 to 29 with type 1 diabetes. Sample: naive CD4+ T cells from blood. This sequence joins TRBV5-6 and TRBJ2-3; 14 nucleotides align to TRBD2. CDR3 residues: CASMGLAGADTQYF. CDR3 nucleotide sequence: TGTGCCAGCATGGGACTAGCGGGAGCAGATACGCAGTATTTT.